A single T cell receptor (beta chain) is shown here with its context. Its target is unknown. Donors, healthy HIV-negative adults, lacked recent acute infections or vaccinations. There were only Caucasian adults among the donors, and all lived in Nashville, Tennessee. This entry is derived from a study of shared clonotypes between healthy human individuals. General study results and limits: Depth of sequencing was expected to influence donor clonotype sharing.

Using immunoSEQ multiplex PCR, the repertoire was profiled, and TCRdb retains in-frame clones only, with some absent. The repertoire holds roughly 2,500,000 clones, with roughly 93% as singletons. In germline, CDR1 is MNHEY, CDR2 SMNVEV (reference sequence). V lost 4 bases, J lost 2 bases, and 4 bases stayed unmatched. This CDR3 has 17 amino acids. The sequence was collected from a man aged 18-30 years in good health. Some clones in this sample may be carry-over from other donors' samples. This chain links TRBV27 with TRBJ2-3; the match to TRBD2 covers 15 bases. Sample: naive CD4+ T cells from PBMCs. Subset denoted: CD45RA+ positively selected. The DNA for the CDR3 is TGTGCCAGCAGTTCCGGGACTAGCGGGAGGTCCACAGATACGCAGTATTTT. Translating gives CASSSGTSGRSTDTQYF.